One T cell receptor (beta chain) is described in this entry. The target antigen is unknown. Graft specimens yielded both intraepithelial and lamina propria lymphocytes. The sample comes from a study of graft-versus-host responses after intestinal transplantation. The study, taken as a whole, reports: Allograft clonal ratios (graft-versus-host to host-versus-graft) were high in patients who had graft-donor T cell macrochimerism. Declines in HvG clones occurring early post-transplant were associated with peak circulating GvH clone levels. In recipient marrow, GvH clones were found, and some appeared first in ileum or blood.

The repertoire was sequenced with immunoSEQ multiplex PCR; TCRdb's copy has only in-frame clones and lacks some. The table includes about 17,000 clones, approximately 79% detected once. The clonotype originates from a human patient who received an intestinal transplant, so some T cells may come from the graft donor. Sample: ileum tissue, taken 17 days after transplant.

CDR3: CATSRFTLGLAGFQWGGETQYF. The CDR3 DNA follows: TGTGCCACCAGCAGATTTACTCTAGGACTAGCGGGATTCCAATGGGGAGGAGAGACCCAGTACTTC. The chain employs TRBV15 and TRBJ2-5; 12 nucleotides align to TRBD2. This CDR3 contains 22 residues. The J segment lost 4 bases and the V segment lost 2 bases, leaving 23 bases of the junction unmatched. CDR1 and CDR2 from the germline V gene are LNHNV and YYDKDF (reference sequence).